Following are 25 T cell receptor beta chains from one sample sequenced in a study of response to subunit inactivated influenza vaccine. TCRdb independently ran MiXCR on the RT-PCR reads; one entry per CDR3 protein. The sample has around 320,000 distinct CDR3 sequences; roughly 22% are singletons. The sample here was PBMCs from blood, taken 21 months after vaccination. These receptors were obtained from a man aged 50-75 years who received an inactivated influenza vaccine.

This clonotype was counted only a few times. The CDR3 region is CASSGLGRANTEAFF. The CDR3 DNA reads as TGTGCCAGCAGTGGGTTGGGGCGGGCGAACACTGAAGCTTTCTTT. This chain joins TRBV12-3 or TRBV12-4 and TRBJ1-1; the D gene is possibly TRBD1 (5 bases). The CDR3 has 15 residues. The V gene lost 5 bases and the J gene lost 1 base, with 14 bases spanning the gap.

This clonotype has more than one count but fewer than ten. This rearrangement joins TRBV5-1 to TRBJ2-4; D gene unclear. V was clipped by 0 bases and J by 8 bases, with 12 bases between them. There are 14 residues in the CDR3. Germline V gives CDR1 SGHRS, CDR2 YFSETQ. The CDR3 loop reads CASSLEGPLDIQYF. CDR3 nucleotides: TGCGCCAGCAGCTTGGAAGGACCTTTGGACATTCAGTACTTC.

The chain has TRBV6-5 and TRBJ2-3; D call uncertain. The CDR3 sequence is 12 residues long. Trimming removed 6 bases at V and 0 bases at J, with 4 bases between. Germline V lookup: CDR1 MNHEY, CDR2 SVGAGI. CDR3 sequence: CASRHSTDTQYF. The CDR3 DNA reads TGTGCCAGCAGGCATAGCACAGATACGCAGTATTTT.

V and J are TRBV15 and TRBJ2-7; D may correspond to TRBD1 or TRBD2 (5 bases each). From germline, CDR1 is LNHNV and CDR2 YYDKDF (reference sequence). The CDR3 consists of 14 residues. V lost 5 bases, J lost 9 bases, and 20 bases lay in between. The CDR3 sequence is CATSLKAQGPMQYF. The CDR3 DNA sequence: TGTGCCACCAGCCTAAAGGCGCAGGGACCTATGCAGTACTTC. Based on the CDR3 plus reference TRBV15 and TRBJ2-7, the full variable domain is DAMVIQNPRYQVTQFGKPVTLSCSQTLNHNVMYWYQQKSSQAPKLLFHYYDKDFNNEADTPDNFQSRRPNTSFCFLDIRSPGLGDTAMYLCATSLKAQGPMQYFGPGTRLTVT.

V usage is TRBV11-2 and J usage is TRBJ1-1; D uncertain. The CDR3 length is 15 residues. Germline CDR1 SGHAT, CDR2 FQNNGV. The germline V and J ends were trimmed by 5 bases and 5 bases, with 18 bases remaining between them. CDR3 sequence reads: CASSPLSGPGTEAFF. Written as DNA, the CDR3 is TGTGCCAGCAGCCCCCTATCGGGCCCGGGGACTGAAGCTTTCTTT. The whole variable domain, remainder taken from reference TRBV11-2 and TRBJ1-1, is EAGVAQSPRYKIIEKRQSVAFWCNPISGHATLYWYQQILGQGPKLLIQFQNNGVVDDSQLPKDRFSAERLKGVDSTLKIQPAKLEDSAVYLCASSPLSGPGTEAFFGQGTRLTVV.

This clonotype has a handful of counts. The V call is TRBV27, the J call TRBJ1-1, with D possibly being TRBD1 (5 bases). Trimming took 5 bases from V and 0 from J, leaving 16 bases between them. The length of the CDR3 is 16 residues. Germline V CDR1 and CDR2: MNHEY, SMNVEV (reference sequence). The CDR3 region is CASSPGTGPMNTEAFF. CDR3 nucleotide sequence: TGTGCCAGCAGTCCAGGGACGGGACCTATGAACACTGAAGCTTTCTTT.

This chain connects TRBV24-1 to TRBJ2-5; no definite D call. Trimming removed 0 bases at V and 4 bases at J, with 8 bases between. The V gene's germline CDR1 is KGHDR and CDR2 SFDVKD. The CDR3 loop spans 14 amino acids. In DNA, the CDR3 is TGTGCCACCAGTGATTTGGATAATCCAGAGACCCAGTACTTC. Its protein is CATSDLDNPETQYF.

This clonotype was detected ten times or more. The genes are TRBV20-1 and TRBJ2-1; 10 nucleotides agree with TRBD2. Germline loops: CDR1 DFQATT, CDR2 SNEGSKA (reference sequence). V lost 0 bases to trimming and J lost 2 bases; unmatched junction nucleotides: 4. The CDR3 consists of 16 residues. Here the CDR3 reads CSARDLAGATYNEQFF. The CDR3 DNA reads as TGCAGTGCTAGAGACCTAGCGGGGGCGACCTACAATGAGCAGTTCTTC.

The chain has TRBV5-1 and TRBJ2-7; TRBD1 might be the D (6 bases). This CDR3 comprises 14 residues. CDR1 and CDR2 from the germline V gene are SGHRS and YFSETQ. The V end lost 3 bases, the J end lost 2 bases, and 12 bases lay between the germline ends. Here the CDR3 DNA reads TGCGCCAGCAGCTGGACCGGGACAACCTACGAGCAGTACTTC. Amino acids: CASSWTGTTYEQYF.

This chain connects TRBV11-2 to TRBJ1-5, with D uncertain. The V end was cut by 5 bases, the J end by 0 bases, with 14 bases between. The CDR3 contains 16 residues. Germline V gives CDR1 SGHAT, CDR2 FQNNGV. CDR3: CASSRDPGDSNQPQHF. In nucleotides, the CDR3 is TGTGCCAGCAGCAGAGACCCAGGTGATAGCAATCAGCCCCAGCATTTT.

The CDR3 DNA reads as TGTGCCAGCAGCATGAGTGGACAAACGAACACCGGGGAGCTGTTTTTT. Translating it yields CASSMSGQTNTGELFF. This chain connects TRBV2 to TRBJ2-2, with D perhaps matching TRBD1 (5 bases). Germline loops: CDR1 SNHLY, CDR2 FYNNEI. The V and J ends lost 6 bases and 0 bases respectively, with 14 bases between them. The CDR3 contains 16 residues.

V usage is TRBV6-2 or TRBV6-3 and J usage is TRBJ1-2; tentative D call: TRBD1 (6 bases). Germline lookup yields CDR1 MNHEY and CDR2 SVGEGT. The CDR3 has 14 amino acids. V was pared by 11 bases and J by 2 bases, with 18 bases between. The CDR3 spells CAWHWGQPNYGYTF. In DNA form, the CDR3 reads TGTGCCTGGCACTGGGGACAACCCAACTATGGCTACACCTTC.

This clonotype was detected ten times or more. The rearrangement joins TRBV5-1 to TRBJ1-2; 7 bases agree with TRBD1. Germline V gene sequence: CDR1 SGHRS, CDR2 YFSETQ. CDR3 length: 14 amino acids. J was trimmed by 4 bases and V by 1 base; bases with no gene match: 4. This chain's CDR3 is CASSLLTGVYGYTF. In DNA, the CDR3 is TGCGCCAGCAGCTTGTTAACAGGGGTCTATGGCTACACCTTC.

This clonotype has only a few counts. V is TRBV29-1 and J is TRBJ1-5; 7 nucleotides match TRBD1. Germline loops: CDR1 SQVTM, CDR2 ANQGSEA. The CDR3 sequence is 14 residues long. V shed 0 bases and J 2 bases; nucleotides not matched to a gene: 1. In nucleotides, the CDR3 is TGCAGCGTTGAAGACGGGACAGGCAATCAGCCCCAGCATTTT. As protein: CSVEDGTGNQPQHF.

This clonotype was seen a few times. The chain employs TRBV19 and TRBJ1-5; D ambiguous. V lost 0 bases, J lost 3 bases, and 12 bases lay in between. Germline V CDR1 and CDR2: LNHDA, SQIVND (reference sequence). The length of the CDR3 is 16 residues. CDR3 residues: CASSIENLVANQPQHF. For the CDR3, the DNA is TGTGCCAGTAGTATAGAGAACCTCGTTGCCAATCAGCCCCAGCATTTT. Using reference TRBV19 and TRBJ1-5 for the parts outside the CDR3, the full variable domain is DGGITQSPKYLFRKEGQNVTLSCEQNLNHDAMYWYRQDPGQGLRLIYYSQIVNDFQKGDIAEGYSVSREKKESFPLTVTSAQKNPTAFYLCASSIENLVANQPQHFGDGTRLSIL.

V and J are TRBV20-1 and TRBJ2-1; 8 nucleotides agree with TRBD2. The germline V gene has CDR1 DFQATT and CDR2 SNEGSKA (reference sequence). The CDR3 consists of 14 residues. V lost 1 base and J lost 8; bases outside the gene matches: 7. The CDR3 DNA follows: TGCAGTGCTAGAGCAGTTAGCGGGATGGATGAGCAGTTCTTC. Its translation is CSARAVSGMDEQFF.

The rearrangement links TRBV28 to TRBJ1-6; 7 bases are a match to TRBD1. The CDR3 runs to 14 residues. CDR1 and CDR2 from the germline V gene are MDHEN and SYDVKM. The J segment lost 8 bases and the V segment lost 8 bases, leaving 9 bases of the junction unmatched. DNA for the CDR3: TGTGCCAGCCGGAGCGGGACAGTGTATTCACCCCTCCACTTT. Translation: CASRSGTVYSPLHF.

This clonotype was seen a handful of times. The CDR3 spells CASSYGAGPRQGEKLFF. DNA of the CDR3: TGTGCCAGCAGTTATGGGGCAGGGCCTCGCCAGGGTGAAAAACTGTTTTTT. The chain has TRBV6-5 and TRBJ1-4; D perhaps matches TRBD1 (5 bases). The V gene's germline CDR1 is MNHEY and CDR2 SVGAGI. V lost 3 bases to trimming and J lost 7 bases, with 21 bases between them. The CDR3 runs to 17 residues.

This clonotype was detected once. V and J are TRBV28 and TRBJ2-7, with a tentative D call TRBD2 (5 bases). Germline loops: CDR1 MDHEN, CDR2 SYDVKM. CDR3 length: 15 amino acids. The germline V and J ends were trimmed by 7 bases and 1 base, with 17 bases remaining between them. The CDR3 coding sequence is TGTGCCAGCAAAAGCGGCAACTATGAGTCCTACGAGCAGTACTTC. Translating it yields CASKSGNYESYEQYF.

The sample holds many counts of this clonotype. CDR3 sequence (DNA): TGCAGTGCTAGACACACCACCGGGGAGCTGTTTTTT. Protein: CSARHTTGELFF. The rearrangement uses TRBV20-1 and TRBJ2-2, with D unresolved. CDR1 is DFQATT, CDR2 SNEGSKA, per germline (reference sequence). V was clipped by 2 bases and J by 4 bases, with 5 bases between them. The CDR3 is 12 residues long.

The table lists this clonotype with a few counts. The chain links TRBV4-1 to TRBJ1-1, with TRBD1 matching 9 bases. Germline assignment: CDR1 MGHRA and CDR2 YSYEKL. The V gene end was trimmed by 4 bases and the J gene end by 1 base; junction bases not matched to a gene: 4. CDR3 size: 15 residues. CDR3 nucleotides: TGCGCCAGCAGCCTTTTGGGACAGGGGAACACTGAAGCTTTCTTT. Protein sequence: CASSLLGQGNTEAFF.

J is TRBJ2-1 and V is TRBV2; 10 bases align to TRBD2. V lost 4 bases and J lost 2; bases outside the gene matches: 8. CDR1 and CDR2 (germline): SNHLY, FYNNEI. This CDR3 region has 17 residues. The CDR3 sequence: CASSGGPTSGAYNEQFF. As DNA, the CDR3 is TGTGCCAGCAGTGGAGGCCCCACTAGCGGGGCCTACAATGAGCAGTTCTTC. Filled out from reference TRBV2 and TRBJ2-1, the complete variable domain reads EPEVTQTPSHQVTQMGQEVILRCVPISNHLYFYWYRQILGQKVEFLVSFYNNEISEKSEIFDDQFSVERPDGSNFTLKIRSTKLEDSAMYFCASSGGPTSGAYNEQFFGPGTRLTVL.

The chain recombines TRBV7-9 with TRBJ1-1, with unresolved D. V lost 5 bases to trimming and J lost 5 bases, with 12 bases between them. CDR1 and CDR2 (germline): SEHNR, FQNEAQ (reference sequence). The CDR3 extends over 13 amino acids. CDR3 protein: CASSNTGSTEAFF. The CDR3 DNA sequence: TGTGCCAGCAGCAATACTGGTAGTACTGAAGCTTTCTTT.

The rearrangement joins TRBV28 to TRBJ1-5; 7 nucleotides match TRBD1. CDR3 length equals 13 residues. The V and J ends lost 6 bases and 6 bases, in that order; junction bases with no gene match: 5. Germline V CDR1 and CDR2: MDHEN, SYDVKM. The CDR3 region is CASRRQGPQPQHF. DNA of the CDR3: TGTGCCAGCAGGCGACAGGGACCTCAGCCCCAGCATTTT.

The genes are TRBV19 and TRBJ2-4; TRBD1 aligns across 9 bases. The ends lost 3 bases at V and 5 bases at J; junction bases unmatched: 2. This CDR3 region has 14 residues. Germline assignment: CDR1 LNHDA and CDR2 SQIVND (reference sequence). CDR3 coding DNA: TGTGCCAGTAGTATTGGACAGGGGCAAAACATTCAGTACTTC. Protein: CASSIGQGQNIQYF.